This entry lists 5 T cell receptor beta chains sequenced from one sample in a study of beta chain features in type 1 diabetes. Expressed TCRB transcripts were sequenced, since all the RNA that had been isolated was reverse transcribed. Sequencing was performed with immunoSEQ multiplex PCR; in TCRdb, only in-frame clones are kept and a portion is missing. The sample records under 25,000 clones, about 50% being singletons. The sequencing sample was made of stem cell memory CD4+ T cells from blood. The receptors here all came from a man aged 18 to 29 in good health.

V is TRBV7-9 and J is TRBJ1-1, with unresolved D. Looked up from germline, CDR1 is SEHNR and CDR2 is FQNEAQ (reference sequence). The CDR3 is 14 amino acids. Trimming removed 1 base at V and 2 bases at J, with 8 bases between. Here the CDR3 reads CASSLGHRNTEAFF. The CDR3 DNA reads as TGTGCCAGCAGCTTAGGACACCGAAACACTGAAGCTTTCTTT.

The chain is built from TRBV4-3 and TRBJ2-7, with D possibly being TRBD2 (5 bases). Trimming pared 8 bases from V and 3 bases from J, leaving 14 bases between. The CDR3 covers 13 residues. The V gene's germline CDR1 is LGHNA and CDR2 YSLEER. The CDR3 reads CASSPRDDYEQYF. DNA of the CDR3: TGCGCCAGCTCCCCCCGGGATGACTACGAGCAGTACTTC.

This clone was detected a few times. V and J are TRBV27 and TRBJ2-7, with D possibly being TRBD1 (5 bases). Trimming took 8 bases from V and 1 from J, leaving 18 bases between them. The CDR3 totals 15 residues. Germline V gene lookup returns CDR1 MNHEY and CDR2 SMNVEV (reference sequence). The CDR3 DNA reads as TGTGCCAGCCGATCCTATGCGACAGATTCCTACGAGCAGTACTTC. Encoded protein: CASRSYATDSYEQYF.

The chain has TRBV19 and TRBJ2-5, with 9 bases lining up with TRBD1. Germline CDR1 is LNHDA and CDR2 is SQIVND (reference sequence). The CDR3 runs to 14 residues. J lost 5 bases, V lost 3 bases, and 4 bases had no gene match. CDR3 region: CASSMGQGWETQYF. The DNA of the CDR3 is TGTGCCAGTAGTATGGGACAGGGCTGGGAGACCCAGTACTTC.

This clone came up a few times. The chain carries TRBV28 and TRBJ1-4, with 7 bases identical to TRBD1. This CDR3 is built from 14 residues. Germline assignment: CDR1 MDHEN and CDR2 SYDVKM. The V gene end was trimmed by 6 bases and the J gene end by 10 bases; junction bases not matched to a gene: 11. The CDR3 nucleotides are TGTGCCAGCAGCCCAGACAGGGTCAGCCGAAAACTGTTTTTT. Translation: CASSPDRVSRKLFF.